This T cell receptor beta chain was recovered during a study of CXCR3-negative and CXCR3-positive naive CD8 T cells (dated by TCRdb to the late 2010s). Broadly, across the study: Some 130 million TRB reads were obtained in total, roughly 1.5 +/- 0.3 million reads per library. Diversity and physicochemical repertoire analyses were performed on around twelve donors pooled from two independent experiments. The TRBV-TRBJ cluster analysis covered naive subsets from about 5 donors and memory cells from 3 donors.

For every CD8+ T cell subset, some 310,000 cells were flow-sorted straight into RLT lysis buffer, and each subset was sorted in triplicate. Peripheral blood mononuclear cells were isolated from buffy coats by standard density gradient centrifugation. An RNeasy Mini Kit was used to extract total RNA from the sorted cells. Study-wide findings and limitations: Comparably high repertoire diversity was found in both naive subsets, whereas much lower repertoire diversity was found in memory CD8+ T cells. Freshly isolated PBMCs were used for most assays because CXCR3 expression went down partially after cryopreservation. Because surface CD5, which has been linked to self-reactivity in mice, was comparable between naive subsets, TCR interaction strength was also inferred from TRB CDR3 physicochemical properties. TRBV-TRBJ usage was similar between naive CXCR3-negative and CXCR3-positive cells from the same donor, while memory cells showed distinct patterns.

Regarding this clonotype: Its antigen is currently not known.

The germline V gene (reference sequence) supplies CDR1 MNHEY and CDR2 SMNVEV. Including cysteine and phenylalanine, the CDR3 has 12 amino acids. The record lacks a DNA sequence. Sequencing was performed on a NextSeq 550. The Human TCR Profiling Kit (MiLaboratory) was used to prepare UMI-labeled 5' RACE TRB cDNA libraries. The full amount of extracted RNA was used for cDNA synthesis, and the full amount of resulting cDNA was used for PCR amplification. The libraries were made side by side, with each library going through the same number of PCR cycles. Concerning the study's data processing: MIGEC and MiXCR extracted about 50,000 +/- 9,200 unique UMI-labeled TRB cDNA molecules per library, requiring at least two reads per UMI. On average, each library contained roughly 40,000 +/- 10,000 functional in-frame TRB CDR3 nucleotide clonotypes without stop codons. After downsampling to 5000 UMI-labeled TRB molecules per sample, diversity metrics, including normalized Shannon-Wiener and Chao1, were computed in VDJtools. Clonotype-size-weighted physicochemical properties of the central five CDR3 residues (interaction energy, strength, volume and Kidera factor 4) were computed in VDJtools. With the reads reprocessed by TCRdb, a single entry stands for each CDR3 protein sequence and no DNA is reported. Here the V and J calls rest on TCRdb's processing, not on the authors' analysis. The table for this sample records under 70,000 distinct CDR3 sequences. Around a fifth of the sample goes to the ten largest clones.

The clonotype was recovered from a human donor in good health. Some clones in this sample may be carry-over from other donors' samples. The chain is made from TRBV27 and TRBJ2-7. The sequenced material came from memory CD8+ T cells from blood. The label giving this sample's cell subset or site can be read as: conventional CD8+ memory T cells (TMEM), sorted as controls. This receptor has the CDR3 CASSLFGHEQYF.